The TCR beta chain under discussion was sequenced for a study of cytomegalovirus exposure and HLA in healthy donors. Overall study results and limits: Data from an earlier analysis indicated that most TCR beta V segments were productive either about 90% or about 30% of the time.

V was pared by 0 bases and J by 0 bases, with 8 bases between. The CDR3 runs to 15 residues. The germline V gene encodes CDR1 SGDLS and CDR2 YYNGEE. Vbeta (60) and Jbeta (13) primers were used in the PCR. Sequenced by immunoSEQ multiplex PCR; TCRdb stores in-frame clones only, minus some. Of roughly 180,000 clones in the sample, around 80% were seen once. This clone has only one observation. Antigen specificity is unknown. This sample also contains other DNA sequences that code for the same CDR3. The chain joins TRBV9 to TRBJ2-3, with D tentatively TRBD1 (5 bases). Sequencing was carried out using PBMCs. The clonotype originates from a man in his thirties or forties in good health and CMV-seropositive. CDR3: CASSVVSGSTDTQYF. The CDR3 nucleotides read TGTGCCAGCAGCGTAGTGTCAGGGAGCACAGATACGCAGTATTTT.